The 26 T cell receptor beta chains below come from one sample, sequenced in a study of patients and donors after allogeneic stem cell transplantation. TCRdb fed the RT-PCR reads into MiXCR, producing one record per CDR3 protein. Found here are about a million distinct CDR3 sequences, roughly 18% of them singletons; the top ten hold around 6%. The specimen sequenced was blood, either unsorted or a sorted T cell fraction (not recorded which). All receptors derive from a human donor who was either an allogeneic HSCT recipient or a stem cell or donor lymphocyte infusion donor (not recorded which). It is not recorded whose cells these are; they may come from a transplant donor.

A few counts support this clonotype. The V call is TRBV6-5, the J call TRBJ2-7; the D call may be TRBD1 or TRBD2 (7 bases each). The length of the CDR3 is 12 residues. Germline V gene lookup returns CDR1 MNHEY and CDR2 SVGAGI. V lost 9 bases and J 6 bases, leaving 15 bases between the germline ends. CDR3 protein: CASGRGQREQYF. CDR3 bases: TGTGCCAGTGGGAGGGGGCAACGCGAGCAGTACTTC.

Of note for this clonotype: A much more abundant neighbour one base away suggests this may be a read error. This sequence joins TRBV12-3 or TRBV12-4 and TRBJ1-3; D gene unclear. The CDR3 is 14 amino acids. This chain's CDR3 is CGSSLRRQGNTIYF. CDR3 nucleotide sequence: TGTGGCAGCAGTTTGCGCAGGCAGGGAAACACCATATATTTT.

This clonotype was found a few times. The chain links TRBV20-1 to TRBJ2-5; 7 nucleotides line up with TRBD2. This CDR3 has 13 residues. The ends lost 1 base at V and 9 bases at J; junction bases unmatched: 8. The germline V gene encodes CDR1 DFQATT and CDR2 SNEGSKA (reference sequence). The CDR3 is CSARVTGGPPQYF. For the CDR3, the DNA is TGCAGTGCTAGAGTAACGGGGGGACCTCCCCAGTACTTC.

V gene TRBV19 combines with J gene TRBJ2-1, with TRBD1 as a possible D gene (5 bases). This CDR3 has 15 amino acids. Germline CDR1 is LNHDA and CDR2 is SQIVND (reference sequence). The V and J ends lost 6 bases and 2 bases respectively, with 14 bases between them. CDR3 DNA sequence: TGTGCCAGTAGCACCATAGGGGTTGCCTACAATGAGCAGTTCTTC. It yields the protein CASSTIGVAYNEQFF. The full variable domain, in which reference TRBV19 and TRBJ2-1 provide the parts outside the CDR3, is DGGITQSPKYLFRKEGQNVTLSCEQNLNHDAMYWYRQDPGQGLRLIYYSQIVNDFQKGDIAEGYSVSREKKESFPLTVTSAQKNPTAFYLCASSTIGVAYNEQFFGPGTRLTVL.

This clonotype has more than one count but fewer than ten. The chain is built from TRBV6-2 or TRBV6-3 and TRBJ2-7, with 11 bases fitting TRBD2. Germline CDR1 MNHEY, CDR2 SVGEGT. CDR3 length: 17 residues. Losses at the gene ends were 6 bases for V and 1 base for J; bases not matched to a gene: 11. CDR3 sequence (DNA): TGTGCCAGCAGCCTATTACCTAGCGGGGGGACTTCCTACGAGCAGTACTTC. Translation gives CASSLLPSGGTSYEQYF.

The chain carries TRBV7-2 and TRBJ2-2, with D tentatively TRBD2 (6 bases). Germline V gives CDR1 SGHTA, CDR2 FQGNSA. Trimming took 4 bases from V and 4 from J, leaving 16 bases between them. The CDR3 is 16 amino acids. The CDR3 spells CASSYPLGGRTGELFF. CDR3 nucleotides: TGTGCCAGCAGCTACCCCTTGGGGGGACGCACCGGGGAGCTGTTTTTT.

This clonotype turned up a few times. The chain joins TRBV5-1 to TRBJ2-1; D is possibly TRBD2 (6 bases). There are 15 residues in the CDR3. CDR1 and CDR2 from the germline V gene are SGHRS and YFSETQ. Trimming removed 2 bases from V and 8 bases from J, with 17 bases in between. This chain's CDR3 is CASSFLAGTNDEQFF. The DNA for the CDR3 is TGCGCCAGCAGCTTTCTCGCGGGGACCAACGATGAGCAGTTCTTC.

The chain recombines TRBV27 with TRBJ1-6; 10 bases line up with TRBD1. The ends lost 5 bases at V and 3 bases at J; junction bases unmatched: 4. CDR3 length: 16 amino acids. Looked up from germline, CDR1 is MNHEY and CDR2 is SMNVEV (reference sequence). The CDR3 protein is CASSSRTGGYNSPLHF. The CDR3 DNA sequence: TGTGCCAGCAGTAGTAGGACAGGGGGCTATAATTCACCCCTCCACTTT.

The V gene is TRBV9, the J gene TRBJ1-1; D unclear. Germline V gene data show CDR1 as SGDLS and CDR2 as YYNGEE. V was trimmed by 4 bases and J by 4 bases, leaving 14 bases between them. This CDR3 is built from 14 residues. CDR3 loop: CASSPKTQSTEAFF. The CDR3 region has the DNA TGTGCCAGCAGCCCCAAGACCCAAAGCACTGAAGCTTTCTTT. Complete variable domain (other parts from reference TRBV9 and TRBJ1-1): DSGVTQTPKHLITATGQRVTLRCSPRSGDLSVYWYQQSLDQGLQFLIQYYNGEERAKGNILERFSAQQFPDLHSELNLSSLELGDSALYFCASSPKTQSTEAFFGQGTRLTVV.

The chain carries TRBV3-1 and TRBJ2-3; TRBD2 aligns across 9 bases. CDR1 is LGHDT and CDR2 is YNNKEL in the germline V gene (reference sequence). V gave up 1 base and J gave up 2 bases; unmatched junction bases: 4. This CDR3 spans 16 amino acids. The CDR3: CASSQVASGTTDTQYF. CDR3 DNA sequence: TGTGCCAGCAGCCAAGTTGCTAGCGGGACCACAGATACGCAGTATTTT.

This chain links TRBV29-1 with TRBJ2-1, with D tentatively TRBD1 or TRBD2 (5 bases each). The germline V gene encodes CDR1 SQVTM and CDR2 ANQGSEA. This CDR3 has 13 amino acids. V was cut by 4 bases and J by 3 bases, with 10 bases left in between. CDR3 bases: TGCAGCGTTGGTGGGGGTTACTACAATGAGCAGTTCTTC. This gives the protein CSVGGGYYNEQFF.

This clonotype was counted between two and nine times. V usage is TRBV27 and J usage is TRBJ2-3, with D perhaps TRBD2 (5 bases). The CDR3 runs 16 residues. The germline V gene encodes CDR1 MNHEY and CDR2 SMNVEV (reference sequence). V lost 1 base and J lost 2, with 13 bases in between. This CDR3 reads CASSLYYGDTTDTQYF. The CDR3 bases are TGTGCCAGCAGTTTATACTACGGGGATACCACAGATACGCAGTATTTT.

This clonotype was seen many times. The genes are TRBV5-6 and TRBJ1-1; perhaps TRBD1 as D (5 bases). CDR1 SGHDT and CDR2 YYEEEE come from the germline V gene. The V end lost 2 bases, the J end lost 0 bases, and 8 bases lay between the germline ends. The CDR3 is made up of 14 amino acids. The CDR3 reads CASSFGTMNTEAFF. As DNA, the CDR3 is TGTGCCAGCAGCTTTGGGACGATGAACACTGAAGCTTTCTTT.

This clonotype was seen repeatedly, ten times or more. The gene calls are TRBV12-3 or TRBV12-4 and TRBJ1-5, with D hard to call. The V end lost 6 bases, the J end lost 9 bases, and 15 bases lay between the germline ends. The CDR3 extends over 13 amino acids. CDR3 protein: CASSTSEVGPQHF. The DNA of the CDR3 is TGTGCCAGCAGCACAAGTGAGGTGGGGCCCCAGCATTTT.

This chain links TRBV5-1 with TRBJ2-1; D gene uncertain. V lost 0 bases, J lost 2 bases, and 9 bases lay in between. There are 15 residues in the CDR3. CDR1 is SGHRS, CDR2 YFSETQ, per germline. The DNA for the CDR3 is TGCGCCAGCAGCTTGGAGTCCAGAGCCTACAATGAGCAGTTCTTC. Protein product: CASSLESRAYNEQFF. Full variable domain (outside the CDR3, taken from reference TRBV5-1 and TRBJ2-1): KAGVTQTPRYLIKTRGQQVTLSCSPISGHRSVSWYQQTPGQGLQFLFEYFSETQRNKGNFPGRFSGRQFSNSRSEMNVSTLELGDSALYLCASSLESRAYNEQFFGPGTRLTVL.

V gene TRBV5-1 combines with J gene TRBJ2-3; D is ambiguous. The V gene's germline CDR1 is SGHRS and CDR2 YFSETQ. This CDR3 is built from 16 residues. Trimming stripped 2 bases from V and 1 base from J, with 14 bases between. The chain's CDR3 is CASSFGTSVGTDTQYF. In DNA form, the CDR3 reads TGCGCCAGCAGCTTTGGCACTTCGGTCGGCACAGATACGCAGTATTTT.

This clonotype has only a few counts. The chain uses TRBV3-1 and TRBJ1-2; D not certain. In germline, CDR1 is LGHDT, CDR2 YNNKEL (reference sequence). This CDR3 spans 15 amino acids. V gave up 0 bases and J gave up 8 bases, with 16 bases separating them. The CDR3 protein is CASSQDGRQNAGYTF. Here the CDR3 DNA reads TGTGCCAGCAGCCAAGATGGGCGGCAGAACGCCGGCTACACCTTC.

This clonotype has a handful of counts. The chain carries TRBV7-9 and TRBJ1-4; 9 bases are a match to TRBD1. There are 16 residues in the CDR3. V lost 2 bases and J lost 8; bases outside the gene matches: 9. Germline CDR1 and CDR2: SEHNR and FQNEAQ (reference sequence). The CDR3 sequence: CASSLRGDRAGEKLFF. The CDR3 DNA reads TGTGCCAGCAGCTTACGGGGGGACAGGGCGGGAGAAAAACTGTTTTTT.

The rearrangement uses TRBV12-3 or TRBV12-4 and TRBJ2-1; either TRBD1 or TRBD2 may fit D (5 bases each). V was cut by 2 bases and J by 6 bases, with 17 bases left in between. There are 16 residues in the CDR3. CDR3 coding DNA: TGTGCCAGCAGTTTAAAGGGGACCCTATCTCGCAATGAGCAGTTCTTC. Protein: CASSLKGTLSRNEQFF.

The CDR3 is CASRQLRGGEAFF. The DNA for the CDR3 is TGTGCCAGCAGACAGCTACGGGGGGGTGAAGCTTTCTTT. The V gene is TRBV12-3 or TRBV12-4, the J gene TRBJ1-1; a weak D match, TRBD1 (5 bases). V lost 6 bases to trimming and J lost 7 bases, with 15 bases between them. The length of the CDR3 is 13 residues.

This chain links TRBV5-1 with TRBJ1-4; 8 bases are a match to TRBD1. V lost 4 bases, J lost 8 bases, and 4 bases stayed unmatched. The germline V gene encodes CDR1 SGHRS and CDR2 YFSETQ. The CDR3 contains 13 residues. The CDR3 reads CASSTDRDEKLFF. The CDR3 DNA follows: TGCGCCAGCAGCACGGACAGGGACGAAAAACTGTTTTTT.

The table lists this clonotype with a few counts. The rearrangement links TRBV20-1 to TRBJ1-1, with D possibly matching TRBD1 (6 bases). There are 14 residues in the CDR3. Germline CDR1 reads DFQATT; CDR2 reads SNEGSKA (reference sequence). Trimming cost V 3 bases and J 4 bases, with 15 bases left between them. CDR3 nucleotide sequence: TGCAGTGCTAGGGTTTCGGGACACTCCACTGAAGCTTTCTTT. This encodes CSARVSGHSTEAFF.

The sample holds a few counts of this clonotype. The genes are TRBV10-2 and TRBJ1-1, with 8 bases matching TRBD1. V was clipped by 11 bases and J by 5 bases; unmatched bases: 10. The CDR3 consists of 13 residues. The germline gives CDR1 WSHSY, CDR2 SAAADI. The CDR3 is CAVRTGWETEAFF. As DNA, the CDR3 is TGCGCCGTCCGGACAGGGTGGGAAACTGAAGCTTTCTTT.

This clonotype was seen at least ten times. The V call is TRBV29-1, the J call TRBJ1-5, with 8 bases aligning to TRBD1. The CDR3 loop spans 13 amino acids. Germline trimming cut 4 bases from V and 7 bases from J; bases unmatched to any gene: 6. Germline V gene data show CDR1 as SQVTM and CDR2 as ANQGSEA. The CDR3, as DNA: TGCAGCGTTGGTTACAGGGGGGAACAGCCCCAGCATTTT. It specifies CSVGYRGEQPQHF.

This CDR3 reads CASSLDKGGRTEAFF. CDR3 bases: TGTGCCAGCAGCTTAGATAAGGGTGGGAGAACTGAAGCTTTCTTT. The V call is TRBV7-6, the J call TRBJ1-1; D is ambiguous. The V and J ends lost 1 base and 5 bases respectively, with 14 bases between them. Germline V gives CDR1 SGHVS, CDR2 FNYEAQ. The CDR3 is 15 amino acids.

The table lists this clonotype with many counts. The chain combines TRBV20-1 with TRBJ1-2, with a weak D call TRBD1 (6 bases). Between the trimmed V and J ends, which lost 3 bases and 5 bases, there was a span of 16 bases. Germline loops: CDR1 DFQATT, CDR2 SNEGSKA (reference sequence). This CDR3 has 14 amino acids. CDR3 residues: CSARGGRSDYGYTF. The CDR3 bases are TGCAGTGCTAGGGGGGGGCGGTCCGATTATGGCTACACCTTC.